The 9 T cell receptor beta chains reported below all come from one sample, sequenced in a study of sequential checkpoint blockade in melanoma. Sequencing was performed with immunoSEQ multiplex PCR; in TCRdb, only in-frame clones are kept and a portion is missing. This table has about 9,000 clones, roughly 28% appearing once. Regarding treatment: randomized to nivolumab then ipilimumab (arm A) or the reverse (arm B). The input for sequencing was tumor tissue (inferred from file names), taken from a patient given nivolumab and ipilimumab in sequence. The origin of the receptors is a human donor with melanoma.

The sample holds many counts of this clone. The chain recombines TRBV6-8 with TRBJ1-2; a weak D match, TRBD1 (5 bases). With 2 bases removed from V and 3 bases from J, the gap between germline ends came to 13 bases. This CDR3 contains 15 residues. CDR1 MNHGY and CDR2 SAAAGT come from the germline V gene. The CDR3 protein is CASSYGGFYDYGYTF. The CDR3 DNA reads TGTGCCAGCAGTTACGGGGGGTTTTACGACTATGGCTACACCTTC.

This clone has a handful of counts. The chain recombines TRBV11-3 with TRBJ2-2, with D tentatively TRBD1 (5 bases). CDR1 and CDR2 (germline): SGHNT, YENEEA. The CDR3 contains 15 residues. Trimming took 5 bases from V and 4 from J, leaving 14 bases between them. In DNA, the CDR3 is TGTGCCAGCAGCCCCGTGGGGCAGGCCACCGGGGAGCTGTTTTTT. Translated: CASSPVGQATGELFF.

The J gene is TRBJ1-4, the V gene TRBV11-3; D remains unclear. CDR1 and CDR2 from the germline V gene are SGHNT and YENEEA. V shed 5 bases and J shed 8 bases, with 15 bases lying between them. This CDR3 is 14 amino acids long. CDR3 DNA sequence: TGTGCCAGCAGCCTATATTGGGGTGGGGAAAAACTGTTTTTT. Its protein is CASSLYWGGEKLFF.

At least ten counts were recorded for this clone. The chain has TRBV11-3 and TRBJ2-7, with 8 bases identical to TRBD1. CDR1 SGHNT and CDR2 YENEEA come from the germline V gene. Trimming at V came to 5 bases and at J to 3 bases, leaving 6 bases not matched to a gene. This CDR3 has 14 residues. The CDR3 protein is CASSPQGAGYEQYF. CDR3 bases: TGTGCCAGCAGCCCGCAGGGGGCGGGCTACGAGCAGTACTTC.

This clone came up a few times. This sequence joins TRBV28 and TRBJ1-2; tentatively, D is TRBD1 (6 bases). The germline CDR1 and CDR2 sequences are MDHEN and SYDVKM. Trimming stripped 2 bases from V and 4 bases from J, with 14 bases between. The CDR3 spans 15 residues. CDR3 nucleotide sequence: TGTGCCAGCAGTTTAAATCCAGGGGAGGCCTATGGCTACACCTTC. Translated: CASSLNPGEAYGYTF.

The V gene is TRBV9, the J gene TRBJ2-3; a possible D gene is TRBD2 (6 bases). This CDR3 has 14 amino acids. The V gene's germline CDR1 is SGDLS and CDR2 YYNGEE. The V gene lost 0 bases and the J gene lost 5 bases, with 10 bases spanning the gap. CDR3 residues: CASSVDGEVDTQYF. The CDR3 DNA follows: TGTGCCAGCAGCGTAGACGGGGAGGTAGATACGCAGTATTTT.

By share of the sample, this clone is medium-sized. The chain uses TRBV29-1 and TRBJ1-4, with unresolved D. Trimming shortened V by 4 bases and J by 5 bases, and 8 bases separated the two germline ends. CDR3 length: 12 residues. CDR1 is SQVTM and CDR2 is ANQGSEA in the germline V gene. The CDR3 here is CSVVPENEKLFF. In DNA form, the CDR3 reads TGCAGCGTTGTCCCAGAGAATGAAAAACTGTTTTTT.

The rearrangement uses TRBV6-8 and TRBJ1-3; no firm D call. V was clipped by 4 bases and J by 0 bases, with 7 bases between them. There are 14 residues in the CDR3. Germline CDR1 is MNHGY and CDR2 is SAAAGT. This chain's CDR3 is CASSSYRSGNTIYF. CDR3 coding DNA: TGTGCCAGCAGTTCGTACCGCTCTGGAAACACCATATATTTT.

The chain couples TRBV18 to TRBJ1-1; 8 bases line up with TRBD1. Germline trimming cut 5 bases from V and 5 bases from J; bases unmatched to any gene: 10. The CDR3 totals 15 residues. Germline V gene lookup returns CDR1 KGHSH and CDR2 LQKENI. DNA for the CDR3: TGTGCCAGCTCATTTGGACCCACAGGGGGGACTGAAGCTTTCTTT. Its protein product is CASSFGPTGGTEAFF. The full variable domain, completed using reference TRBV18 and TRBJ1-1, is NAGVMQNPRHLVRRRGQEARLRCSPMKGHSHVYWYRQLPEEGLKFMVYLQKENIIDESGMPKERFSAEFPKEGPSILRIQQVVRGDSAAYFCASSFGPTGGTEAFFGQGTRLTVV.